Below are 24 T cell receptor beta chains sequenced from a single sample in a study of T cell repertoires and HLA-DP antigens. Profiled with immunoSEQ multiplex PCR; TCRdb holds only in-frame clones, not every one. The table has approximately 100,000 clones, roughly 86% seen once; the top ten hold less than 2%. Their recognized antigens are unknown. The specimen was CD4+ T cells from PBMCs. The source is a man between 50 and 59 years old in good health and CMV-seronegative.

This clone is a singleton in its sample. The chain combines TRBV6-1 with TRBJ2-3, with D hard to call. CDR3 length: 13 amino acids. Looked up from germline, CDR1 is MNHNS and CDR2 is SASEGT. Trimming left V 0 bases short and J 4 bases short, with 5 bases between. CDR3 coding DNA: TGTGCCAGCAGTGAAGCTGGAGCAGATACGCAGTATTTT. Translation: CASSEAGADTQYF.

This sequence joins TRBV2 and TRBJ1-3; D perhaps matches TRBD1 (6 bases). V dropped 6 bases and J dropped 0 bases, with 15 bases sitting between them. Germline V lookup: CDR1 SNHLY, CDR2 FYNNEI. The CDR3 length is 16 residues. CDR3 amino acids: CASRTQGWSSGNTIYF. CDR3 in DNA: TGTGCCAGCAGGACACAGGGCTGGAGCTCTGGAAACACCATATATTTT.

The chain links TRBV30 to TRBJ2-7; D unresolved. Trimming removed 1 base from V and 6 bases from J, with 10 bases in between. In germline, CDR1 is GTSNPN, CDR2 SVGIG (reference sequence). This CDR3 is 12 amino acids long. The CDR3 DNA reads as TGTGCCTGGAGTGGGACGCTGGGCGAGCAGTACTTC. It codes for CAWSGTLGEQYF.

The gene calls are TRBV6-6 and TRBJ2-7; weak D call: TRBD1 (6 bases). This CDR3 spans 16 amino acids. Germline loops: CDR1 MNHNY, CDR2 SVGAGI (reference sequence). Trimming cost V 0 bases and J 5 bases, with 17 bases left between them. CDR3 in amino acids: CASSYSGASSKHEQYF. The CDR3 DNA reads as TGTGCCAGCAGTTACTCGGGGGCTAGCTCAAAGCACGAGCAGTACTTC.

The rearrangement links TRBV5-4 to TRBJ2-3, with TRBD2 matching over 8 bases. The V gene's germline CDR1 is SGHNT and CDR2 YYREEE (reference sequence). There are 14 residues in the CDR3. After removal of 0 bases from V and 5 bases from J, the junction contained 2 bases not matched to a gene. The CDR3 sequence is CASSLGSGEDTQYF. CDR3 DNA sequence: TGTGCCAGCAGCTTGGGTAGCGGGGAAGATACGCAGTATTTT.

The chain links TRBV7-9 to TRBJ2-5; 7 positions agree with TRBD2. Germline lookup yields CDR1 SEHNR and CDR2 FQNEAQ (reference sequence). CDR3 size: 15 residues. Unmatched junction bases numbered 2, after V lost 1 base and J lost 0 bases. The CDR3 reads CASSLGLADQETQYF. The CDR3 bases are TGTGCCAGCAGCTTAGGTCTAGCGGACCAAGAGACCCAGTACTTC.

V gene TRBV19 combines with J gene TRBJ2-3, with D uncertain. Germline CDR1 is LNHDA and CDR2 is SQIVND (reference sequence). There are 14 residues in the CDR3. With 7 bases removed from V and 0 bases from J, the gap between germline ends came to 11 bases. CDR3 amino acids: CASNLAGSTDTQYF. CDR3 DNA: TGTGCCAGTAACCTGGCTGGCAGCACAGATACGCAGTATTTT.

Concerning this clone: Additional DNA sequences in this sample encode the identical CDR3. The chain combines TRBV5-1 with TRBJ2-5; D uncertain. Per germline, CDR1 SGHRS and CDR2 YFSETQ. The germline V and J ends were trimmed by 0 bases and 5 bases, with 8 bases remaining between them. The CDR3 runs to 13 residues. The CDR3 is CASSLGGGETQYF. CDR3 coding DNA: TGCGCCAGCAGCTTGGGAGGTGGGGAGACCCAGTACTTC.

The V gene is TRBV30, the J gene TRBJ2-3; tentative D call: TRBD2 (6 bases). This CDR3 is 17 amino acids long. The germline gives CDR1 GTSNPN, CDR2 SVGIG (reference sequence). Trimming cost V 0 bases and J 5 bases, with 21 bases left between them. The CDR3 here is CAWSVGGAGREVDTQYF. DNA of the CDR3: TGTGCCTGGAGTGTAGGAGGGGCGGGACGCGAGGTAGATACGCAGTATTTT.

The V and J genes are TRBV19 and TRBJ2-1; 15 nucleotides match TRBD2. Germline V gene lookup returns CDR1 LNHDA and CDR2 SQIVND (reference sequence). V lost 5 bases and J lost 6; bases outside the gene matches: 5. This CDR3 is built from 16 residues. CDR3 protein: CASSVGLAGGRNEQFF. In DNA, the CDR3 is TGTGCCAGTAGTGTTGGACTAGCGGGAGGGCGCAATGAGCAGTTCTTC.

The chain has TRBV7-3 and TRBJ2-2, with D possibly called TRBD1 or TRBD2 (5 bases each). CDR1 is SGHTA and CDR2 is FQGTGA in the germline V gene. V lost 3 bases and J lost 2, with 7 bases in between. The CDR3 has 14 amino acids. The DNA for the CDR3 is TGTGCCAGCAGCTTGGGGACCAACACCGGGGAGCTGTTTTTT. It is translated as CASSLGTNTGELFF. Filled out from reference TRBV7-3 and TRBJ2-2, the complete variable domain reads GAGVSQTPSNKVTEKGKYVELRCDPISGHTALYWYRQSLGQGPEFLIYFQGTGAADDSGLPNDRFFAVRPEGSVSTLKIQRTERGDSAVYLCASSLGTNTGELFFGEGSRLTVL.

Of note for this clone: A read error may account for a junction end that differs from germline. The rearrangement joins TRBV7-7 to TRBJ2-1; 10 positions match TRBD2. Germline V gene sequence: CDR1 SSHAT, CDR2 FNYEAQ (reference sequence). The CDR3 spans 16 residues. CDR3 DNA: TGTGCTAGCAGCCCGGCCGGGACTAGCGCGGTCGGTGAGCAGTTCTTC. Its protein product is CASSPAGTSAVGEQFF.

The chain combines TRBV30 with TRBJ1-2; D unclear. Germline V gene data show CDR1 as GTSNPN and CDR2 as SVGIG (reference sequence). V shed 0 bases and J shed 4 bases, with 9 bases lying between them. CDR3 length: 13 residues. CDR3 sequence: CAWSVPAAYGYTF. The CDR3 coding sequence is TGTGCCTGGAGTGTACCAGCGGCCTATGGCTACACCTTC.

The chain employs TRBV11-2 and TRBJ2-4, with D possibly matching TRBD2 (5 bases). The V gene lost 1 base and the J gene lost 4 bases, with 11 bases spanning the gap. The CDR3 is 15 amino acids. Germline V lookup: CDR1 SGHAT, CDR2 FQNNGV. CDR3 in DNA: TGTGCCAGCAGCTTAGTGTCCGGAGGAAAAAACATTCAGTACTTC. Its translation is CASSLVSGGKNIQYF.

The rearrangement links TRBV7-3 to TRBJ2-1, with 10 bases fitting TRBD2. Germline values: CDR1 SGHTA, CDR2 FQGTGA. Losses at the gene ends were 1 base for V and 8 bases for J; bases not matched to a gene: 5. This CDR3 comprises 15 residues. Written as DNA, the CDR3 is TGTGCCAGCAGCTTAAGTCTAGCGGGGGCTCATGAGCAGTTCTTC. Translated: CASSLSLAGAHEQFF.

The V gene is TRBV4-1, the J gene TRBJ2-1, with TRBD2 matching over 9 bases. This CDR3 contains 17 residues. Germline CDR1 MGHRA, CDR2 YSYEKL. The V segment lost 2 bases and the J segment 5 bases; nucleotides outside the gene matches: 10. CDR3 protein: CASSQWEGAGGNNEQFF. CDR3 sequence (DNA): TGCGCCAGCAGCCAATGGGAGGGCGCGGGAGGGAACAATGAGCAGTTCTTC.

The chain couples TRBV7-2 to TRBJ2-1; TRBD1 might be the D (6 bases). V lost 5 bases and J 9 bases, leaving 14 bases between the germline ends. This CDR3 is built from 13 residues. CDR1 SGHTA and CDR2 FQGNSA come from the germline V gene. The CDR3 reads CASSPGHGTEQFF. The CDR3 DNA is TGTGCCAGCAGCCCGGGACACGGGACTGAGCAGTTCTTC.

The chain couples TRBV28 to TRBJ1-5, with 8 bases lining up with TRBD1. Germline lookup yields CDR1 MDHEN and CDR2 SYDVKM. The CDR3 consists of 14 residues. V trimming: 6 bases; J trimming: 2 bases; junction bases outside the gene matches: 3. The CDR3 DNA reads as TGTGCCAGCAGATCGGACAGGGGCAATCAGCCCCAGCATTTT. It is translated as CASRSDRGNQPQHF.

The chain joins TRBV5-1 to TRBJ1-2; D is unclear. Trimming left V 0 bases short and J 4 bases short, with 10 bases between. The CDR3 consists of 14 residues. Germline assignment: CDR1 SGHRS and CDR2 YFSETQ. The CDR3 region has the DNA TGCGCCAGCAGCTTGGATGGGGTAATCTATGGCTACACCTTC. Its protein product is CASSLDGVIYGYTF.

The genes are TRBV27 and TRBJ2-7, with TRBD2 matching over 8 bases. The trim removed 4 bases at V and 11 bases at J, leaving 7 bases unmatched. The CDR3 extends over 12 amino acids. Germline V gene sequence: CDR1 MNHEY, CDR2 SMNVEV (reference sequence). The CDR3 DNA reads as TGTGCCAGCAGTTCTTTTCGCGGGGGGAAGTACTTC. Translated, it gives CASSSFRGGKYF.

The chain joins TRBV28 to TRBJ2-7; D unclear. The CDR3 length is 15 residues. Germline CDR1 is MDHEN and CDR2 is SYDVKM. V lost 4 bases and J lost 1, with 14 bases in between. The CDR3 DNA follows: TGTGCCAGCAGTTCGGCAGAGAGCAGATCCTACGAGCAGTACTTC. Its translation is CASSSAESRSYEQYF.

The chain employs TRBV4-3 and TRBJ2-1; 7 nucleotides agree with TRBD2. J was trimmed by 0 bases and V by 8 bases; bases with no gene match: 7. The CDR3 sequence is 15 residues long. Germline assignment: CDR1 LGHNA and CDR2 YSLEER. CDR3 DNA sequence: TGCGCCAGCCAGCGGGGACTAAACTCCTACAATGAGCAGTTCTTC. Its protein product is CASQRGLNSYNEQFF.

This clone has a single count. The rearrangement links TRBV30 to TRBJ2-1, with a weak D call TRBD2 (5 bases). The CDR3 contains 13 residues. V was shortened by 4 bases and J by 7 bases, with 14 bases between the two germline ends. Germline lookup yields CDR1 GTSNPN and CDR2 SVGIG (reference sequence). CDR3 loop: CAWTSQLGNEQFF. The DNA for the CDR3 is TGTGCCTGGACTAGCCAATTGGGTAATGAGCAGTTCTTC.

This clone came up once. The V and J genes are TRBV5-6 and TRBJ1-2; 9 nucleotides line up with TRBD1. The CDR3 runs to 14 residues. V shed 3 bases and J 3 bases; nucleotides not matched to a gene: 3. The germline CDR1 and CDR2 sequences are SGHDT and YYEEEE. The CDR3 coding sequence is TGTGCCAGCAGCTCGGACAGGGGCCACTATGGCTACACCTTC. Translated, it gives CASSSDRGHYGYTF.